A selection of T cell receptor beta chains follows, all from one sample in a study of blood T cell repertoires in COVID-19. Data came from immunoSEQ multiplex PCR; TCRdb stores just in-frame clones and leaves some out. This table has 210,000 or so clones, around four fifths appearing once. Sequencing was done on a sample of peripheral blood. Receptor source: an elderly woman with active or convalescent COVID-19. CDR3s include the opening cysteine and the closing phenylalanine or tryptophan. D genes are given only for firm matches. Size is stated for part of the rows, as once, few or many counts, or as a class when the clone is expanded.

clone size: NA; V gene: TRBV2; J gene: TRBJ1-6; D gene: NA; CDR3 DNA: TGTGCCAGCACCATGGGGGGGCCCATAGGGTCACCCCTCCACTTT; CDR3 protein: CASTMGGPIGSPLHF
clone size: NA; V gene: TRBV19; J gene: TRBJ2-7; D gene: NA; CDR3 DNA: TGTGCCAGCCGAAGGGGTACAGGGTACGAGCAGTACTTC; CDR3 protein: CASRRGTGYEQYF
clone size: NA; V gene: TRBV2; J gene: TRBJ2-5; D gene: TRBD1; CDR3 DNA: TGTGCCAGCAGTGGACAGGGTCGAGGAGAGACCCAGTACTTC; CDR3 protein: CASSGQGRGETQYF
clone size: NA; V gene: TRBV24-1; J gene: TRBJ2-3; D gene: NA; CDR3 DNA: TGTGCCACCAGTGCCAAGAGTTGGTATTTT; CDR3 protein: CATSAKSWYF
clone size: NA; V gene: TRBV19; J gene: TRBJ2-2; D gene: TRBD1; CDR3 DNA: TGTGCCAGTAGTCCTTACCCCCCGACAGGGATCACCGGGGAGCTGTTTTTT; CDR3 protein: CASSPYPPTGITGELFF
clone size: few; V gene: TRBV5-1; J gene: TRBJ2-1; D gene: TRBD2; CDR3 DNA: TGCGCCAGCAGCTCCTCCGGGGGACTAGCGGGGCCCAATGAGCAGTTCTTC; CDR3 protein: CASSSSGGLAGPNEQFF
clone size: NA; V gene: TRBV15; J gene: TRBJ2-7; D gene: NA; CDR3 DNA: TGTGCCACCAGCAGACTCGGACTTGGACCCTACGAGCAGTACTTC; CDR3 protein: CATSRLGLGPYEQYF
clone size: NA; V gene: TRBV18; J gene: TRBJ2-7; D gene: NA; CDR3 DNA: TGTGCCAGCTCACCACCGGCAGGGTACTCCTACGAGCAGTACTTC; CDR3 protein: CASSPPAGYSYEQYF
clone size: NA; V gene: TRBV7-9; J gene: TRBJ1-5; D gene: NA; CDR3 DNA: TGTGCCAGCAGCTCCACTAGAGACAATCAGCCCCAGCATTTT; CDR3 protein: CASSSTRDNQPQHF
clone size: few; V gene: TRBV6-2/TRBV6-3; J gene: TRBJ1-5; D gene: NA; CDR3 DNA: TGTGCCAGCAGTTACAGGGTGAGGGGGGGGAGGAATCAGCCCCAGCATTTT; CDR3 protein: CASSYRVRGGRNQPQHF
clone size: NA; V gene: TRBV6-5; J gene: TRBJ1-4; D gene: NA; CDR3 DNA: TGTGCCAGCAGAAACGGGGATGAAAAACTGTTTTTT; CDR3 protein: CASRNGDEKLFF
clone size: NA; V gene: TRBV2; J gene: TRBJ1-4; D gene: TRBD1; CDR3 DNA: TGTGCCAGCGGGGACAGGGAAAAACTGTTTTTT; CDR3 protein: CASGDREKLFF
clone size: NA; V gene: TRBV30; J gene: TRBJ2-1; D gene: NA; CDR3 DNA: TGTGCCTGGAGTCCGACGCGAGGGACCTACAATGAGCAGTTCTTC; CDR3 protein: CAWSPTRGTYNEQFF
clone size: once; V gene: TRBV5-1; J gene: TRBJ2-3; D gene: TRBD2; CDR3 DNA: TGCGCCAGCAGCTTGAACCGGGGGGCAGATACGCAGTATTTT; CDR3 protein: CASSLNRGADTQYF
clone size: NA; V gene: TRBV3-1/TRBV3-2; J gene: TRBJ2-3; D gene: TRBD2; CDR3 DNA: TGTGCCAGCAGCCAAGATCGAGGACTAGCGGGGGCGGGAGATACGCAGTATTTT; CDR3 protein: CASSQDRGLAGAGDTQYF
clone size: few; V gene: TRBV15; J gene: TRBJ2-7; D gene: NA; CDR3 DNA: TGTGCCACCAGCAGACAGGATGTTTGGGAGCAGTACTTC; CDR3 protein: CATSRQDVWEQYF
clone size: NA; V gene: TRBV28; J gene: TRBJ1-2; D gene: NA; CDR3 DNA: TGTGCCAGCAGTTTAGAGGGGCCGGGGGGGTCCACCTTC; CDR3 protein: CASSLEGPGGSTF
clone size: NA; V gene: TRBV5-6; J gene: TRBJ2-2; D gene: TRBD2; CDR3 DNA: TGTGCCAGCAGCCCGGCGGGAGGCCTTATCGGGGAGCTGTTTTTT; CDR3 protein: CASSPAGGLIGELFF
clone size: NA; V gene: TRBV28; J gene: TRBJ2-7; D gene: TRBD1; CDR3 DNA: TGTGCCAGCAGTTTATGGGGACAGGGGGCAGTCGAGCAGTACTTC; CDR3 protein: CASSLWGQGAVEQYF
clone size: NA; V gene: TRBV7-6; J gene: TRBJ2-7; D gene: NA; CDR3 DNA: TGTGCCAGCAGCCCAGGGGCGGGAGAATACGAGCAGTACTTC; CDR3 protein: CASSPGAGEYEQYF
clone size: NA; V gene: TRBV6-1; J gene: TRBJ2-2; D gene: NA; CDR3 DNA: TGTGCCAGCAGCGAAACCCTTTCGGCGGGCCCAAACACCGGGGAGCTGTTTTTT; CDR3 protein: CASSETLSAGPNTGELFF
clone size: once; V gene: TRBV6-1; J gene: TRBJ1-5; D gene: NA; CDR3 DNA: TGTGCCAGCAGTGGAACGGGGGGGGCTGGCAATCAGCCCCAGCATTTT; CDR3 protein: CASSGTGGAGNQPQHF
clone size: NA; V gene: TRBV6-5; J gene: TRBJ2-7; D gene: NA; CDR3 DNA: TGTGCCAGCAGTTACAGCTTCCGGCTAGTGACCTACGAGCAGTACTTC; CDR3 protein: CASSYSFRLVTYEQYF
clone size: few; V gene: TRBV5-6; J gene: TRBJ1-4; D gene: NA; CDR3 DNA: TGTGCCAGCAGCTTGGCCCCCACAGGGTGGGAAAAACTGTTTTTT; CDR3 protein: CASSLAPTGWEKLFF
clone size: NA; V gene: TRBV7-9; J gene: TRBJ2-7; D gene: NA; CDR3 DNA: TGTGCCAGCAGCTCGAGGTCCCCGCTACCCTACGAGCAGTACTTC; CDR3 protein: CASSSRSPLPYEQYF
clone size: NA; V gene: TRBV10-3; J gene: TRBJ1-4; D gene: NA; CDR3 DNA: TGTGCCATCAGTGATCCTCAGGGTGGTGGGGAAAAACTGTTTTTT; CDR3 protein: CAISDPQGGGEKLFF
clone size: NA; V gene: TRBV12-1; J gene: TRBJ2-7; D gene: NA; CDR3 DNA: TGTGCCAGCAGACCTGACAGGGGTGGGCGACTGAACTTATCCTACGAGCAGTACTTC; CDR3 protein: CASRPDRGGRLNLSYEQYF
clone size: NA; V gene: TRBV7-9; J gene: TRBJ2-7; D gene: NA; CDR3 DNA: TGTGCCAGCAGCTTAGCGGGGGGTTACGAGCAGTACTTC; CDR3 protein: CASSLAGGYEQYF
clone size: NA; V gene: TRBV27; J gene: TRBJ2-1; D gene: TRBD2; CDR3 DNA: TGTGCCAGCAGTTTAAAAGGGGCGGGAGGGCCTAATGAGCAGTTCTTC; CDR3 protein: CASSLKGAGGPNEQFF
clone size: NA; V gene: TRBV27; J gene: TRBJ1-2; D gene: NA; CDR3 DNA: TGTGCCAGCAGTTTATCGCGGATTCTTTCCGGGAGGAACTATGGCTACACCTTC; CDR3 protein: CASSLSRILSGRNYGYTF
clone size: once; V gene: TRBV7-9; J gene: TRBJ2-7; D gene: NA; CDR3 DNA: TGTGCCAGCAGGTCGGTGTCGTCCTACGAGCAGTACTTC; CDR3 protein: CASRSVSSYEQYF
clone size: once; V gene: TRBV19; J gene: TRBJ1-1; D gene: TRBD1; CDR3 DNA: TGTGCCAGTAGTCTCCGGACAGGGAAAATGAACACTGAAGCTTTCTTT; CDR3 protein: CASSLRTGKMNTEAFF
clone size: NA; V gene: TRBV6-6; J gene: TRBJ1-1; D gene: NA; CDR3 DNA: TGTGCCAGCAGTTACCCTTACCTGGAGCTGAACACTGAAGCTTTCTTT; CDR3 protein: CASSYPYLELNTEAFF
clone size: few; V gene: TRBV11-2; J gene: TRBJ2-3; D gene: NA; CDR3 DNA: TGTGCCAGCAGCCCCTCTTCAGATACGCAGTATTTT; CDR3 protein: CASSPSSDTQYF
clone size: NA; V gene: TRBV21-1; J gene: TRBJ1-5; D gene: NA; CDR3 DNA: TGTGCCAGCAGCGATTACAGGGGGCGAAATCAGCCCCAGCATTTT; CDR3 protein: CASSDYRGRNQPQHF
clone size: NA; V gene: TRBV4-1; J gene: TRBJ1-1; D gene: TRBD1; CDR3 DNA: TGCGCCAGCAATTCGGACAGGGGCTTCCCCCTGGCTGAAGCTTTCTTT; CDR3 protein: CASNSDRGFPLAEAFF
clone size: NA; V gene: TRBV30; J gene: TRBJ2-7; D gene: TRBD1; CDR3 DNA: TGTGCCTGGAGCACCGGGACAGGTTCCTACGAGCAGTACTTC; CDR3 protein: CAWSTGTGSYEQYF
clone size: NA; V gene: TRBV6-5; J gene: TRBJ1-2; D gene: TRBD1; CDR3 DNA: TGTGCCAGCAGCCCACAGGGGGTTCCCTATGGCTACACCTTC; CDR3 protein: CASSPQGVPYGYTF
clone size: NA; V gene: TRBV18; J gene: TRBJ1-1; D gene: NA; CDR3 DNA: TGTGCCAGCTCACCACCAATACGGGGAGCTTTCTTT; CDR3 protein: CASSPPIRGAFF
clone size: NA; V gene: TRBV30; J gene: TRBJ2-5; D gene: TRBD2; CDR3 DNA: TGTGCTGCGGGACTAGCGGGGCTCGGGGAGACCCAGTACTTC; CDR3 protein: CAAGLAGLGETQYF
clone size: NA; V gene: TRBV7-9; J gene: TRBJ1-5; D gene: NA; CDR3 DNA: TGTGCCAGCAGCTTAGGCGGAGATAGCAATCAGCCCCAGCATTTT; CDR3 protein: CASSLGGDSNQPQHF
clone size: NA; V gene: TRBV30; J gene: TRBJ1-2; D gene: NA; CDR3 DNA: TGTGCCTGGATCCGGGACATTGATGGCTACACCTTC; CDR3 protein: CAWIRDIDGYTF
clone size: NA; V gene: TRBV5-6; J gene: TRBJ1-3; D gene: NA; CDR3 DNA: TGTGCCAGCAGCTTGGGACAGGCTGGAAACACCATATATTTT; CDR3 protein: CASSLGQAGNTIYF
clone size: NA; V gene: TRBV18; J gene: TRBJ1-5; D gene: NA; CDR3 DNA: TGTGCCAGCTCACCCATTAGTAGCGCCGGCGGCAATCAGCCCCAGCATTTT; CDR3 protein: CASSPISSAGGNQPQHF
clone size: NA; V gene: TRBV3-1/TRBV3-2; J gene: TRBJ1-2; D gene: NA; CDR3 DNA: TGTGCCAGTCCGGTGGGGGGATTTTATGGCTACACCTTC; CDR3 protein: CASPVGGFYGYTF
clone size: NA; V gene: TRBV7-2; J gene: TRBJ2-5; D gene: NA; CDR3 DNA: TGTGCCAGCAGCTCCTTCCAAGAGACCCAGTACTTC; CDR3 protein: CASSSFQETQYF
clone size: NA; V gene: TRBV7-2; J gene: TRBJ1-2; D gene: NA; CDR3 DNA: TGTGCCAGCAGCTCCAGGATCTCCAAAGTAGTAGGTGGCTACACCTTC; CDR3 protein: CASSSRISKVVGGYTF
clone size: NA; V gene: TRBV27; J gene: TRBJ1-6; D gene: NA; CDR3 DNA: TGTGCCAGCAGCCCGCGGGGGTATAATTCACCCCTCCACTTT; CDR3 protein: CASSPRGYNSPLHF
clone size: NA; V gene: TRBV7-2; J gene: TRBJ1-1; D gene: TRBD1; CDR3 DNA: TGTGCCAGCAGCTTCCAAGGACAGGGCACTGAAGCTTTCTTT; CDR3 protein: CASSFQGQGTEAFF
clone size: NA; V gene: TRBV7-2; J gene: TRBJ1-3; D gene: NA; CDR3 DNA: TGTGCCAGCAGCTTAAGGTACAGTTCTTCTGGAAACACCATATATTTT; CDR3 protein: CASSLRYSSSGNTIYF
clone size: NA; V gene: TRBV11-2; J gene: TRBJ1-6; D gene: NA; CDR3 DNA: TGTGCCAGCAGCTTAGACGGGTATTCACCCCTCCACTTT; CDR3 protein: CASSLDGYSPLHF